This T cell receptor (beta chain) derives from a study of cytomegalovirus exposure and HLA in healthy donors. Findings of the study overall: TCR beta V- and J-gene trimming, according to a later analysis, was linked to a missense DCLRE1C variant. There was a cluster of highly shared sequence variants that was likely a sequencing artifact. For presence/absence analyses, sequencing depth was assumed to be roughly uniform across donors.

Germline V gives CDR1 MGHRA, CDR2 YSYEKL. This CDR3 is 15 amino acids long. Between the trimmed V and J ends, which lost 0 bases and 5 bases, there was a span of 13 bases. This clone turned up a few times. What it recognizes is unknown. The sample contains more than one DNA sequence encoding this CDR3. Amplification used 60 Vbeta primers and 13 Jbeta primers. Repertoires were generated with immunoSEQ multiplex PCR, while TCRdb's copy carries only in-frame clones and drops some. The repertoire holds roughly 190,000 clones, with over 80% as singletons. This sequence was found in a man in his forties in good health and CMV-seropositive. The chain joins TRBV4-1 to TRBJ2-5; possibly TRBD2 for D (6 bases). Sequenced input: PBMCs. CDR3: CASSQDGRGLETQYF. CDR3 nucleotide sequence: TGCGCCAGCAGCCAAGATGGGCGGGGTTTGGAGACCCAGTACTTC.